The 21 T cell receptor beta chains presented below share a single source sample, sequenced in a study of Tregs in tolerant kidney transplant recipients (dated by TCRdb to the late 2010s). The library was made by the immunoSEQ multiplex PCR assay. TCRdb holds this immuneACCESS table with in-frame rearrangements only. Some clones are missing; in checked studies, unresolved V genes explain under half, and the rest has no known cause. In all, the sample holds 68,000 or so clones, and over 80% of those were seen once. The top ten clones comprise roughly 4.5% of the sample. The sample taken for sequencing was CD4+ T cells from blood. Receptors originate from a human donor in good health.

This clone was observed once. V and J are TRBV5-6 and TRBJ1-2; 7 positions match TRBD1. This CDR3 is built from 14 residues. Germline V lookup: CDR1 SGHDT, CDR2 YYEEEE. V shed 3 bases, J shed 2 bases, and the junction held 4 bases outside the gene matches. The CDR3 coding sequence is TGTGCCAGCAGCTCAACCAGGGGGAACTATGGCTACACCTTC. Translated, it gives CASSSTRGNYGYTF. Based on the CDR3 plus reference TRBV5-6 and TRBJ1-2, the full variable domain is DAGVTQSPTHLIKTRGQQVTLRCSPKSGHDTVSWYQQALGQGPQFIFQYYEEEERQRGNFPDRFSGHQFPNYSSELNVNALLLGDSALYLCASSSTRGNYGYTFGSGTRLTVV.

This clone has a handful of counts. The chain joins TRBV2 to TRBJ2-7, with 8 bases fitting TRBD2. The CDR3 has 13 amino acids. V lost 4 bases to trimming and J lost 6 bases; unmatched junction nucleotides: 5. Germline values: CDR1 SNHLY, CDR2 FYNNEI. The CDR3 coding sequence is TGTGCCAGCAGTGGGGAGCGGGAGACCGAGCAGTACTTC. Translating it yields CASSGERETEQYF.

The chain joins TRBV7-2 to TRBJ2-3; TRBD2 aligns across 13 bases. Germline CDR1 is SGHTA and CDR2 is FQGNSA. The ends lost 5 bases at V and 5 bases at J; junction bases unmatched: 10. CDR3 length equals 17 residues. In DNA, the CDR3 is TGTGCCAGCAGCGCTACTAGCGGGGGGGCCGTGGGAGATACGCAGTATTTT. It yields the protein CASSATSGGAVGDTQYF. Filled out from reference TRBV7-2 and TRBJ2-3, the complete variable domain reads GAGVSQSPSNKVTEKGKDVELRCDPISGHTALYWYRQSLGQGLEFLIYFQGNSAPDKSGLPSDRFSAERTGGSVSTLTIQRTQQEDSAVYLCASSATSGGAVGDTQYFGPGTRLTVL.

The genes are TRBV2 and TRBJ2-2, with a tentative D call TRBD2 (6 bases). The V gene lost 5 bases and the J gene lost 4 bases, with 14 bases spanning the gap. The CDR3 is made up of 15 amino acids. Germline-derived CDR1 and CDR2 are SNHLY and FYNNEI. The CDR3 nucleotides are TGTGCCAGCAGTCTCGGGACTCTGACCACCGGGGAGCTGTTTTTT. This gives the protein CASSLGTLTTGELFF.

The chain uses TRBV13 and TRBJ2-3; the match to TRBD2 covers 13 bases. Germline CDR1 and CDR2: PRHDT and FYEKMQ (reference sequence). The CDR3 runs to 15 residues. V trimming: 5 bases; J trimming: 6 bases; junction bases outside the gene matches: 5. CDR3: CASSPGLAGTDTQYF. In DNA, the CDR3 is TGTGCCAGCAGCCCGGGACTAGCGGGAACCGATACGCAGTATTTT.

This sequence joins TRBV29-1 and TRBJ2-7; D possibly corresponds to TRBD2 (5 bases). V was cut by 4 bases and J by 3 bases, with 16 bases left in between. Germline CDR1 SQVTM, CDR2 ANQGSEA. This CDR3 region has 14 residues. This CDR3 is CSVGGSRSGYEQYF. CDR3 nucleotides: TGCAGCGTTGGAGGTTCAAGGAGCGGCTACGAGCAGTACTTC.

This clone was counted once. The CDR3 spells CASSTEGGVEQYF. The CDR3 coding sequence is TGTGCCAGCTCTACGGAAGGGGGGGTCGAGCAGTACTTC. This chain uses TRBV18 with TRBJ2-7; possible D gene TRBD2, 7 bases. CDR3 length: 13 residues. CDR1 is KGHSH, CDR2 LQKENI, per germline. Trimming pared 6 bases from V and 6 bases from J, leaving 15 bases between.

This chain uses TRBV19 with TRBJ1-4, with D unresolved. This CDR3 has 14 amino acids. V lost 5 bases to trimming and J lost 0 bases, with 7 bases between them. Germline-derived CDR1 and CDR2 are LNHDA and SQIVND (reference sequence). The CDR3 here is CASSDWTTNEKLFF. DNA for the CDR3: TGTGCCAGTAGTGATTGGACAACTAATGAAAAACTGTTTTTT.

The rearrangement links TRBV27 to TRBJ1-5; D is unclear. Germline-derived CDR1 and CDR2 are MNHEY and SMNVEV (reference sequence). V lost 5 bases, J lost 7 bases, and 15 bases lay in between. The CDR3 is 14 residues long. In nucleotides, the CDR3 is TGTGCCAGCAGTCCAAGACTTTTTGGACAGCCCCAGCATTTT. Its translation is CASSPRLFGQPQHF.

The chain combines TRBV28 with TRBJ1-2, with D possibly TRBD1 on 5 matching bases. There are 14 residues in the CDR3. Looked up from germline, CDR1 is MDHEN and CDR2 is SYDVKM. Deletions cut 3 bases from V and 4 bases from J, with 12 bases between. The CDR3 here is CASSLRGPSYGYTF. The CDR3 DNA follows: TGTGCCAGCAGTTTGAGGGGCCCGAGCTATGGCTACACCTTC.

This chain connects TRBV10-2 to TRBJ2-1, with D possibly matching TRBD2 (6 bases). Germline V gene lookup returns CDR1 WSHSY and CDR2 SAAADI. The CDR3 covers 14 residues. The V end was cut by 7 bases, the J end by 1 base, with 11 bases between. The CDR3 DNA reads TGCGCCAGCATGACGGCGGGATCCTACAATGAGCAGTTCTTC. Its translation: CASMTAGSYNEQFF.

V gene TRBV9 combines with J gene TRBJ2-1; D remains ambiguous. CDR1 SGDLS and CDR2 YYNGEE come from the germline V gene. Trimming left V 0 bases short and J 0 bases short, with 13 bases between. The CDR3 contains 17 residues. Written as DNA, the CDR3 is TGTGCCAGCAGCGTAGAAGGGCGGCCTAGCTCCTACAATGAGCAGTTCTTC. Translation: CASSVEGRPSSYNEQFF.

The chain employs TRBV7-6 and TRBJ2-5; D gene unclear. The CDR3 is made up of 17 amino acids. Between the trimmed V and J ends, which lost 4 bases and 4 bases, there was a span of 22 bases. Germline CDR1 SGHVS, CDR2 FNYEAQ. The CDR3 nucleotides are TGTGCCAGCAGCTGGGGTCGGTCGGGCGCCTGGGGAGAGACCCAGTACTTC. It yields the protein CASSWGRSGAWGETQYF.

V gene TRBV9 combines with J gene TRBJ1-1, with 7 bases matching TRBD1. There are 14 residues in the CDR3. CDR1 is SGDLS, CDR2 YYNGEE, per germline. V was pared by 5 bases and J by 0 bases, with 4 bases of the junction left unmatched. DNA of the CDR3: TGTGCCAGCAGTGGGACAGCACTGAACACTGAAGCTTTCTTT. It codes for CASSGTALNTEAFF.

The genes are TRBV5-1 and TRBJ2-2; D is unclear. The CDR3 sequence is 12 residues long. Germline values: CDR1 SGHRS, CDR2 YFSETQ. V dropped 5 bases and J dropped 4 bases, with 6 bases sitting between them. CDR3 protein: CASSVFTGELFF. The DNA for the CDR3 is TGCGCCAGCAGTGTTTTCACCGGGGAGCTGTTTTTT. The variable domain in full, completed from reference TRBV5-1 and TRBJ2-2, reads KAGVTQTPRYLIKTRGQQVTLSCSPISGHRSVSWYQQTPGQGLQFLFEYFSETQRNKGNFPGRFSGRQFSNSRSEMNVSTLELGDSALYLCASSVFTGELFFGEGSRLTVL.

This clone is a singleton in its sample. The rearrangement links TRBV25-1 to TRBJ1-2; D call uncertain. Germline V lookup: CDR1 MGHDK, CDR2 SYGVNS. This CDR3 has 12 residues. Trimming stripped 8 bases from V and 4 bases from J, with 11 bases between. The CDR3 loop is CASGRTGYGYTF. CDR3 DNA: TGTGCCAGCGGAAGGACGGGCTATGGCTACACCTTC.

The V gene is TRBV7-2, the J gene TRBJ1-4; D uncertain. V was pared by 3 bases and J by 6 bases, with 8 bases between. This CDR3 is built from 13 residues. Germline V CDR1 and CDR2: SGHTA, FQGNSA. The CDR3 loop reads CASSFSTDEKLFF. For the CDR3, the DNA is TGTGCCAGCAGCTTTTCGACGGATGAAAAACTGTTTTTT.

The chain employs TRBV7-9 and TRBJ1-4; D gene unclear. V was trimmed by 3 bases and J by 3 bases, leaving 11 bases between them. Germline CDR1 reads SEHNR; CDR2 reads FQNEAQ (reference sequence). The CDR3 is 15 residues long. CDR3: CASSFVGRANEKLFF. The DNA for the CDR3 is TGTGCCAGCAGCTTCGTGGGGAGAGCTAATGAAAAACTGTTTTTT.

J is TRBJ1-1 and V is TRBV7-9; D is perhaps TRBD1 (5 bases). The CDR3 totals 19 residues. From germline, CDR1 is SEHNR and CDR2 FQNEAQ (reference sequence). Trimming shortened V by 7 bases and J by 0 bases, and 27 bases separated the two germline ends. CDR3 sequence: CASTTSRGTGSIMNTEAFF. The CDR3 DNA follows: TGTGCCAGCACCACCTCGAGGGGCACAGGTAGCATCATGAACACTGAAGCTTTCTTT.

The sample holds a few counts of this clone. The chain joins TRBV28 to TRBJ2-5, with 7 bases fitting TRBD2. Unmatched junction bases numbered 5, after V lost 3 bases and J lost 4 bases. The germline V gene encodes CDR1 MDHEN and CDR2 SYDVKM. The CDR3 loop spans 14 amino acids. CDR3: CASSFKGGVETQYF. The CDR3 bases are TGTGCCAGCAGTTTTAAGGGAGGGGTAGAGACCCAGTACTTC.

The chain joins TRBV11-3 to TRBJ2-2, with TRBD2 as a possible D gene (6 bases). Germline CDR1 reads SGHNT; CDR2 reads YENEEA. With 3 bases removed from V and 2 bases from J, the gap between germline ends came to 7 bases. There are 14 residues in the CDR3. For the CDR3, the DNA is TGTGCCAGCAGCTTGGGGGGTAACACCGGGGAGCTGTTTTTT. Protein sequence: CASSLGGNTGELFF.